The entry below describes one TCR beta chain. This clone was seen just once. Its antigen remains undetermined. No qualities accompany the bases; no much larger clone lies one base away. Evidence from a single read is weak. The data were taken from a study of T cells in narcolepsy (dated by TCRdb to 2017 to 2018). Context from the whole study: Healthy control donors were enrolled in the study alongside patients who had narcolepsy type 1 or type 2 (NT1, NT2). The study sought autoreactive T cells targeting hypocretin neuron self-antigens (hypocretin, TRIB2) in narcolepsy patients, using TCR Vbeta sequencing to track clonotypes in blood and CSF.

Libraries came from the immunoSEQ multiplex PCR assay. Per the authors' processing: For paired CSF and blood samples, clonotype sharing was given as the percentage of all CSF clonotypes that were also present in blood. Sourced from immuneACCESS, this table was stored by TCRdb with only in-frame sequences that have V and J called. A share of the clones is absent; for the studies checked, an unresolved V gene accounts for under half, and the remainder has no known explanation. V and J calls and clone size are given by that table; D and trimming were obtained from the DNA. Recorded for this sample are under 2,000 clones; around 25% of them occurred a single time. The ten top clones hold 12% to 15% of the sample. T cells from the cerebrospinal fluid of patients were first expanded in vitro, and then CD4+ or CD8+ T cells were sorted out for TCR Vbeta sequencing. Study-wide conclusions, independent of this receptor: According to the report, autoreactive clonotypes were detected serially in the blood of the same patients and of different patients, but not in healthy controls. Plots comparing CSF and blood CD4+ T cell clonotypes from the same patient highlighted HCRT-specific and TRIB2-specific autoreactive clonotypes.

Sequencing input: cultured CD4+ T cells from cerebrospinal fluid. The clonotype was recovered from a human donor with narcolepsy.

The CDR3 here reads CASSFDRPPGALEQYF. Read as DNA, the sequence is TGTGCCAGCAGCTTCGACCGGCCCCCGGGTGCCTTGGAGCAGTACTTC. The chain was built from TRBV7-2 and TRBJ2-5, with the D gene call left open. Relative to germline, V is 3 bases shorter and J is 11 bases shorter, with 25 bases between their ends. Its CDR3 holds 16 amino acids, cysteine through phenylalanine. CDR3 DNA only is kept here, 48 bases in frame from base 1. In the germline V gene, CDR1 corresponds to SGHTA and CDR2 to FQGNSA.